This T cell receptor (beta chain) was sequenced in a study of blood T cell repertoires in COVID-19. There are 15 residues in the CDR3. V lost 9 bases and J 6 bases, leaving 23 bases between the germline ends. CDR1 and CDR2 from the germline V gene are SGHDN and FVKESK. TCRdb's table, derived via immunoSEQ multiplex PCR, lists solely in-frame clones and lacks some. The table records about 61,000 clones, approximately 88% of them present only once. The gene calls are TRBV14 and TRBJ1-1; maybe TRBD1 (6 bases). The clonotype was recovered from a human donor in a cohort sampled during active COVID-19. The specimen was peripheral blood. Here the CDR3 reads CARKGPLPQGAEAFF. The CDR3 nucleotides read TGTGCCAGGAAGGGACCCCTGCCACAGGGCGCTGAAGCTTTCTTT. Supplemented by reference TRBV14 and TRBJ1-1, the full variable domain reads EAGVTQFPSHSVIEKGQTVTLRCDPISGHDNLYWYRRVMGKEIKFLLHFVKESKQDESGMPNNRFLAERTGGTYSTLKVQPAELEDSGVYFCARKGPLPQGAEAFFGQGTRLTVV.